This record covers a single T cell receptor (beta chain). The antigen remains undetermined. This record belongs to a study of OX40 agonist ivuxolimab in advanced cancers. Study observations and caveats: In CD8+ T cells, expanded clones were on average more numerous than in CD4+. The investigators did not determine what antigen specificity the expanded peripheral T cells had.

Trimming cost V 6 bases and J 8 bases; bases outside gene matches: 8. CDR3 length: 12 amino acids. Germline V lookup: CDR1 SQVTM, CDR2 ANQGSEA. Assay used: immunoSEQ multiplex PCR; TCRdb lists only in-frame clones, some missing. The sample includes more than 70,000 clones, 70% to 85% seen only once; the top ten take 0.44%. This specimen consisted of CD4+ or CD8+ T cells sorted from blood, obtained in a trial of the OX40 agonist ivuxolimab. The TCR originated in an adult with an advanced solid tumor such as melanoma, head and neck, liver or kidney cancer. The J gene is TRBJ2-3, the V gene TRBV29-1; 7 bases are a match to TRBD2. The chain's CDR3 is CSVRRGEPTQYF. The CDR3 DNA follows: TGCAGCGTCCGCCGGGGGGAGCCTACGCAGTATTTT.